Each of the 29 T cell receptor beta chains below was sequenced from the same sample in a study of blood T cell repertoires in COVID-19 (dated by TCRdb to the early 2020s). The method was the immunoSEQ multiplex PCR assay. This immuneACCESS table, as held by TCRdb, lists in-frame sequences with V and J called but not all clones. Of the missing ones, under half trace to an unresolved V gene in checked studies; the others have no known cause. This sample has about 62,000 clones in its table, and 85% to 90% of those were observed once. Roughly 18% of the sample is taken by the ten largest. The sample was peripheral blood. Source of these receptors: a woman aged 60 to 75 with COVID-19, enrolled during active disease.

The V and J genes are TRBV6-5 and TRBJ1-2; TRBD1 might be the D (5 bases). CDR1 and CDR2 from the germline V gene are MNHEY and SVGAGI. Trimming shortened V by 6 bases and J by 1 base, and 9 bases separated the two germline ends. This CDR3 contains 13 residues. CDR3 loop: CASSRDSNYGYTF. The CDR3 bases are TGTGCCAGCAGCCGCGACAGTAACTATGGCTACACCTTC.

The rearrangement uses TRBV5-1 and TRBJ1-4; 10 bases are a match to TRBD1. Germline V gene sequence: CDR1 SGHRS, CDR2 YFSETQ. This CDR3 spans 14 amino acids. With V trimmed by 4 bases and J by 7 bases, 4 bases remained unmatched. CDR3 coding DNA: TGCGCCAGCAGCACCCGGGACAGGGGTGAAAAACTGTTTTTT. Translated: CASSTRDRGEKLFF.

This clone has only a few counts. The rearrangement joins TRBV29-1 to TRBJ2-1, with D possibly being TRBD2 (6 bases). The CDR3 length is 14 residues. V shed 4 bases and J shed 0 bases, with 10 bases lying between them. Germline CDR1 reads SQVTM; CDR2 reads ANQGSEA. The CDR3 DNA reads TGCAGCGTTGTGTCAGCGGGCTCCTACAATGAGCAGTTCTTC. Translated: CSVVSAGSYNEQFF.

The chain links TRBV12-5 to TRBJ1-1; D is ambiguous. The CDR3 sequence is 12 residues long. Germline V CDR1 and CDR2: LGHNT, FRNRAP. Between the trimmed V and J ends, which lost 3 bases and 11 bases, there was a span of 13 bases. The DNA for the CDR3 is TGTGCTAGTGGTTTAGAGGCCCGAGAGGCTTTCTTT. This sequence encodes CASGLEAREAFF.

J is TRBJ2-7 and V is TRBV24-1; 10 nucleotides line up with TRBD2. Germline-derived CDR1 and CDR2 are KGHDR and SFDVKD. J gave up 5 bases and V 6 bases, and 9 bases lay outside the gene matches. There are 15 residues in the CDR3. This CDR3 is CATSPAGGPIHEQYF. In DNA form, the CDR3 reads TGTGCCACCAGTCCAGCGGGAGGGCCTATCCACGAGCAGTACTTC.

The rearrangement links TRBV25-1 to TRBJ1-6; possible D gene TRBD1, 5 bases. The CDR3 is 15 residues long. V was cut by 8 bases and J by 10 bases, with 21 bases left in between. CDR1 is MGHDK and CDR2 is SYGVNS in the germline V gene. In DNA, the CDR3 is TGTGCCAGCCGTTCTCGGGGGGAAATGGACTCACCCCTCCACTTT. Translating gives CASRSRGEMDSPLHF.

The chain joins TRBV2 to TRBJ2-7; no clear D. The CDR3 loop spans 15 amino acids. Trimming stripped 1 base from V and 0 bases from J, with 10 bases between. CDR1 is SNHLY and CDR2 is FYNNEI in the germline V gene. The CDR3 region has the DNA TGTGCCAGCAGTGAAGTCGAGTTAAGCTCCTACGAGCAGTACTTC. Amino acid sequence: CASSEVELSSYEQYF.

The chain combines TRBV9 with TRBJ2-3; D unresolved. V was clipped by 0 bases and J by 2 bases, with 13 bases between them. This CDR3 region has 16 residues. Germline loops: CDR1 SGDLS, CDR2 YYNGEE. CDR3 amino acids: CASSVARQEYTDTQYF. The CDR3 coding sequence is TGTGCCAGCAGCGTAGCTCGCCAGGAATACACAGATACGCAGTATTTT. Combining the CDR3 with reference TRBV9 and TRBJ2-3 gives the whole variable domain DSGVTQTPKHLITATGQRVTLRCSPRSGDLSVYWYQQSLDQGLQFLIQYYNGEERAKGNILERFSAQQFPDLHSELNLSSLELGDSALYFCASSVARQEYTDTQYFGPGTRLTVL.

The chain uses TRBV6-5 and TRBJ1-1; 8 bases match TRBD1. The V and J ends lost 6 bases and 1 base, in that order; junction bases with no gene match: 7. Germline V gene sequence: CDR1 MNHEY, CDR2 SVGAGI. This CDR3 spans 15 amino acids. CDR3 region: CASSRQGNRNTEAFF. DNA of the CDR3: TGTGCCAGCAGCCGACAGGGGAATAGGAACACTGAAGCTTTCTTT.

The chain joins TRBV14 to TRBJ2-1; maybe TRBD1 (6 bases). Per germline, CDR1 SGHDN and CDR2 FVKESK. This CDR3 region has 13 residues. V was trimmed by 4 bases and J by 4 bases, leaving 8 bases between them. CDR3 nucleotides: TGTGCCAGCAGCCGACAGGTTTACAATGAGCAGTTCTTC. Encoded protein: CASSRQVYNEQFF.

The sample holds a few counts of this clone. The chain recombines TRBV11-3 with TRBJ1-1; 8 bases are shared with TRBD1. The V gene end was trimmed by 6 bases and the J gene end by 1 base; junction bases not matched to a gene: 10. This CDR3 spans 16 amino acids. Germline V gene sequence: CDR1 SGHNT, CDR2 YENEEA. In DNA, the CDR3 is TGTGCCAGCAGTTCGAGGGGGACAGGTCCGAACACTGAAGCTTTCTTT. It encodes CASSSRGTGPNTEAFF.

This clone was observed a single time. The chain recombines TRBV5-1 with TRBJ2-1; 9 nucleotides line up with TRBD1. Losses at the gene ends were 5 bases for V and 6 bases for J; bases not matched to a gene: 9. Germline-derived CDR1 and CDR2 are SGHRS and YFSETQ. This CDR3 contains 15 residues. CDR3 coding DNA: TGCGCCAGCAGTTCTTTGGACAGGGGTGTCAATGAGCAGTTCTTC. It translates to CASSSLDRGVNEQFF.

This chain connects TRBV19 to TRBJ2-2; 7 bases fit TRBD1. From germline, CDR1 is LNHDA and CDR2 SQIVND (reference sequence). V trimming: 6 bases; J trimming: 5 bases; junction bases outside the gene matches: 12. This CDR3 contains 16 residues. CDR3: CASSKRQGGFTGELFF. The CDR3 nucleotides read TGTGCCAGTAGCAAAAGACAGGGTGGGTTTACCGGGGAGCTGTTTTTT.

The chain carries TRBV2 and TRBJ2-3; 9 nucleotides agree with TRBD2. The CDR3 runs 11 residues. V was pared by 5 bases and J by 11 bases, with 2 bases of the junction left unmatched. Germline V lookup: CDR1 SNHLY, CDR2 FYNNEI. As DNA, the CDR3 is TGTGCCAGCAGTCGACTAGCGGTGCAGTATTTT. Encoded protein: CASSRLAVQYF.

The rearrangement joins TRBV28 to TRBJ2-3; the match to TRBD2 covers 12 bases. In germline, CDR1 is MDHEN, CDR2 SYDVKM. The CDR3 extends over 17 amino acids. The J segment lost 2 bases and the V segment lost 5 bases, leaving 8 bases of the junction unmatched. CDR3 sequence reads: CASSEPGLAGATDTQYF. CDR3 nucleotide sequence: TGTGCCAGCAGTGAACCGGGACTAGCGGGCGCCACAGATACGCAGTATTTT.

V is TRBV7-8 and J is TRBJ1-3; D is ambiguous. Germline-derived CDR1 and CDR2 are SGHVS and FQNEAQ. This CDR3 has 15 residues. Deletions cut 4 bases from V and 8 bases from J, with 18 bases between. The CDR3 spells CASSWNRAAGDTIYF. The CDR3 region has the DNA TGTGCCAGCAGCTGGAACCGGGCCGCCGGGGACACCATATATTTT.

The chain employs TRBV6-6 and TRBJ2-7, with a weak D call TRBD1 (6 bases). CDR1 and CDR2 from the germline V gene are MNHNY and SVGAGI (reference sequence). Trimming shortened V by 0 bases and J by 5 bases, and 11 bases separated the two germline ends. The CDR3 runs 14 residues. CDR3 region: CASSYSLNRDEQYF. Written as DNA, the CDR3 is TGTGCCAGCAGTTACTCATTAAACAGGGACGAGCAGTACTTC.

This chain uses TRBV9 with TRBJ1-2; TRBD1 matches 7 bases. The CDR3 has 14 residues. Trimming removed 3 bases from V and 1 base from J; junction bases left unmatched: 3. The germline gives CDR1 SGDLS, CDR2 YYNGEE. CDR3 DNA sequence: TGTGCCAGCAGCGGGGGACAGATTAACTATGGCTACACCTTC. Its translation is CASSGGQINYGYTF.

This chain connects TRBV15 to TRBJ1-1, with a possible D match to TRBD1 (6 bases). Between the trimmed V and J ends, which lost 4 bases and 5 bases, there was a span of 11 bases. The CDR3 totals 13 residues. CDR1 is LNHNV and CDR2 is YYDKDF in the germline V gene (reference sequence). In nucleotides, the CDR3 is TGTGCCACCAGCACAGGGGCCCGGACTGAAGCTTTCTTT. It codes for CATSTGARTEAFF.

The chain uses TRBV19 and TRBJ2-7, with a tentative D call TRBD1 (5 bases). V lost 3 bases and J lost 2, with 14 bases in between. The CDR3 has 15 residues. Germline V gives CDR1 LNHDA, CDR2 SQIVND (reference sequence). The CDR3 protein is CASSIVGSGPYEQYF. The CDR3, as DNA: TGTGCCAGTAGTATTGTAGGTTCAGGGCCCTACGAGCAGTACTTC.

This clone was found once. The chain employs TRBV3-1 (or the pseudogene TRBV3-2) and TRBJ2-7, with TRBD2 matching 7 bases. The CDR3 is made up of 15 amino acids. CDR1 LGHDT and CDR2 YNNKEL come from the germline V gene (reference sequence). V shed 4 bases, J shed 3 bases, and the junction held 9 bases outside the gene matches. As DNA, the CDR3 is TGTGCCAGCAGCCCCTGGGCGGGAGATAGCTACGAGCAGTACTTC. It is translated as CASSPWAGDSYEQYF.

The rearrangement joins TRBV7-8 to TRBJ2-7, with D possibly being TRBD1 (5 bases). The germline gives CDR1 SGHVS, CDR2 FQNEAQ. Trimming took 4 bases from V and 5 from J, leaving 6 bases between them. CDR3 size: 11 residues. CDR3 DNA: TGTGCCAGCAGCTCCAGGGACGAGCAGTACTTC. The encoded protein is CASSSRDEQYF.

This clone appeared a single time. This sequence joins TRBV15 and TRBJ1-3; 8 positions agree with TRBD1. V shed 0 bases and J 2 bases; nucleotides not matched to a gene: 9. CDR3 length: 18 residues. CDR1 is LNHNV, CDR2 YYDKDF, per germline (reference sequence). The CDR3 here is CATSRDPLGTGAGNTIYF. CDR3 nucleotides: TGTGCCACCAGCAGAGACCCCCTCGGGACAGGAGCTGGAAACACCATATATTTT.

The chain is built from TRBV6-6 and TRBJ2-1; TRBD2 matches 12 bases. Germline V gene lookup returns CDR1 MNHNY and CDR2 SVGAGI (reference sequence). The J segment lost 4 bases and the V segment lost 9 bases, leaving 4 bases of the junction unmatched. This CDR3 is built from 14 residues. The CDR3 region has the DNA TGTGCCAGTCGACTAGCGGGAGAGTACAATGAGCAGTTCTTC. Its translation: CASRLAGEYNEQFF.

The gene calls are TRBV6-4 and TRBJ2-2; 7 nucleotides match TRBD2. J gave up 5 bases and V 9 bases, and 9 bases lay outside the gene matches. Germline V lookup: CDR1 MRHNA, CDR2 SNTAGT. There are 14 residues in the CDR3. In nucleotides, the CDR3 is TGTGCCAGTTCCCCGGCGGGAGAAACCGGGGAGCTGTTTTTT. Translation: CASSPAGETGELFF.

The V call is TRBV13, the J call TRBJ1-1, with a weak D call TRBD1 (6 bases). The length of the CDR3 is 17 residues. The V end was cut by 4 bases, the J end by 3 bases, with 21 bases between. Germline V gives CDR1 PRHDT, CDR2 FYEKMQ (reference sequence). The CDR3 DNA is TGTGCCAGCAGCTCGAGGACAGTTATGGGTTTGGACACTGAAGCTTTCTTT. It translates to CASSSRTVMGLDTEAFF.

This chain links TRBV24-1 with TRBJ1-5, with no clear D. Trimming cost V 2 bases and J 5 bases, with 12 bases left between them. The CDR3 totals 15 residues. Germline lookup yields CDR1 KGHDR and CDR2 SFDVKD. CDR3 bases: TGTGCCACCAGTGATTCCTCAGGCAGGTATCAGCCCCAGCATTTT. Translation: CATSDSSGRYQPQHF.

The chain uses TRBV6-2 or TRBV6-3 and TRBJ2-2, with a possible D match to TRBD1 (6 bases). V lost 3 bases, J lost 6 bases, and 17 bases lay in between. The CDR3 is made up of 16 amino acids. CDR1 MNHEY and CDR2 SVGEGT come from the germline V gene. The CDR3 is CASSYQRTANAGELFF. The CDR3 bases are TGTGCCAGCAGTTATCAGAGGACAGCTAACGCCGGGGAGCTGTTTTTT.

CDR3 protein: CASSSRDSGFYEQYF. The CDR3 region has the DNA TGTGCCAGCAGTTCCCGGGACAGCGGCTTCTACGAGCAGTACTTC. V is TRBV6-2 or TRBV6-3 and J is TRBJ2-7; 7 positions agree with TRBD1. The V gene end was trimmed by 4 bases and the J gene end by 3 bases; junction bases not matched to a gene: 9. Germline values: CDR1 MNHEY, CDR2 SVGEGT. The CDR3 runs to 15 residues.